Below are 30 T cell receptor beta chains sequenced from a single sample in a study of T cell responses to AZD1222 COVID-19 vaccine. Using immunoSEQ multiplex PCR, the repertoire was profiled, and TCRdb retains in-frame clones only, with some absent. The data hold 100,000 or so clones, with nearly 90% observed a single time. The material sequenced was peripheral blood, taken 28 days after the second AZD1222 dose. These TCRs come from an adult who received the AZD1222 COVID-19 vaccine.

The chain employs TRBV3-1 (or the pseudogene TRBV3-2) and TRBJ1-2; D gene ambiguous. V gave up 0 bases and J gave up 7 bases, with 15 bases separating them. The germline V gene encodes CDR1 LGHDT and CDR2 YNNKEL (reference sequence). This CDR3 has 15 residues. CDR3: CASSQDRAAGLGYTF. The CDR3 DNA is TGTGCCAGCAGCCAAGATCGTGCGGCAGGTCTTGGCTACACCTTC.

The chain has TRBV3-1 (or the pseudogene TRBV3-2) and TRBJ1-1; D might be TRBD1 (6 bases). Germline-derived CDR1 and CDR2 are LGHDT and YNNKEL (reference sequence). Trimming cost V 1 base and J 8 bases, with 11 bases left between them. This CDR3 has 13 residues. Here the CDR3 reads CASSQVGGREAFF. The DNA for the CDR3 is TGTGCCAGCAGCCAAGTTGGGGGCAGAGAAGCTTTCTTT.

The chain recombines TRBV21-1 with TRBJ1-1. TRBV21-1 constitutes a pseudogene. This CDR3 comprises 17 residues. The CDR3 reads CASSKASANLMNTEAFF. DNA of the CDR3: TGTGCCAGCAGCAAAGCGTCAGCCAACCTTATGAACACTGAAGCTTTCTTT.

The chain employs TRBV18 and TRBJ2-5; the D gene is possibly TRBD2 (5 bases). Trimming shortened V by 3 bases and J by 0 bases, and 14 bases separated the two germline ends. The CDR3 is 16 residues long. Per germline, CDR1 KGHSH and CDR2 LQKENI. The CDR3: CASSPPEAANQETQYF. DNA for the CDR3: TGTGCCAGCTCACCCCCCGAAGCGGCCAACCAAGAGACCCAGTACTTC.

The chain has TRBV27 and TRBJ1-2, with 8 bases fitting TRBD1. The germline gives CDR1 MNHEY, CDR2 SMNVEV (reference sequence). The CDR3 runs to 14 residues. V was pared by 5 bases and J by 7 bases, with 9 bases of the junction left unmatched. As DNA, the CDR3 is TGTGCCAGCAGTCCAGGACAGGGAATGAGTGGCTACACCTTC. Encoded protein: CASSPGQGMSGYTF.

The CDR3 bases are TGTGCCAGTAGTCGCGGACTAGCGGGTAGCTCTGGGGCCAACGTCCTGACTTTC. It codes for CASSRGLAGSSGANVLTF. The gene calls are TRBV19 and TRBJ2-6; TRBD2 agrees at 11 bases. Unmatched junction bases numbered 6, after V lost 5 bases and J lost 0 bases. Germline CDR1 is LNHDA and CDR2 is SQIVND (reference sequence). This CDR3 region has 18 residues.

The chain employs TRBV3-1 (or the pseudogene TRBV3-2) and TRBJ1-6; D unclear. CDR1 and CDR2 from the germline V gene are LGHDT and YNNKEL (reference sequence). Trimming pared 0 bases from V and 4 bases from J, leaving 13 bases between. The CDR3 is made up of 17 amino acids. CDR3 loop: CASSQERSSGYNSPLHF. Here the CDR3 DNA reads TGTGCCAGCAGCCAAGAACGCAGCAGTGGATATAATTCACCCCTCCACTTT.

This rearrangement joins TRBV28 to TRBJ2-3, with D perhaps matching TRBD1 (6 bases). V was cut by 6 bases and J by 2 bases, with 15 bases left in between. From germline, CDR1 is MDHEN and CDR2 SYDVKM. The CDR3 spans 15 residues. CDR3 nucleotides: TGTGCCAGCAGAGGGAACAGGGCCTACACAGATACGCAGTATTTT. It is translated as CASRGNRAYTDTQYF.

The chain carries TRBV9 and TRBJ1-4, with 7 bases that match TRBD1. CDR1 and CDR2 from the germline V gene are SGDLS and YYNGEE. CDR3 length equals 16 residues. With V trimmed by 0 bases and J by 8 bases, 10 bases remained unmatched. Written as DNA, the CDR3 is TGTGCCAGCAGCGTAGGCCCAGGGGGGCTAGGAGAAAAACTGTTTTTT. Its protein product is CASSVGPGGLGEKLFF.

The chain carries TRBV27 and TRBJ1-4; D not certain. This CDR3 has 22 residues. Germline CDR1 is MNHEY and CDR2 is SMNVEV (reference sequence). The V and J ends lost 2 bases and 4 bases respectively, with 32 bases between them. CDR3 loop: CASSLIFPPMRTNLRDNEKLFF. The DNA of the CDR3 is TGTGCCAGCAGTTTAATATTTCCCCCAATGCGGACCAACCTAAGGGATAATGAAAAACTGTTTTTT.

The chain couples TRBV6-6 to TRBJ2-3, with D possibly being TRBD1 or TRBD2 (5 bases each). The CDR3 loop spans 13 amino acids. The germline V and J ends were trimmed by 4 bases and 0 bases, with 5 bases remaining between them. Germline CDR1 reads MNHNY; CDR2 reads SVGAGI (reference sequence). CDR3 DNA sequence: TGTGCCAGCAGTTGGGACAGCACAGATACGCAGTATTTT. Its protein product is CASSWDSTDTQYF.

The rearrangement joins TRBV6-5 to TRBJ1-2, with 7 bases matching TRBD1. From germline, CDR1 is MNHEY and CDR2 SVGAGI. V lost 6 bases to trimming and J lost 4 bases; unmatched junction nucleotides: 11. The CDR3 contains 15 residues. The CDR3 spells CASSPGGLFSYGYTF. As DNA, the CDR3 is TGTGCCAGCAGCCCAGGGGGACTTTTTTCCTATGGCTACACCTTC.

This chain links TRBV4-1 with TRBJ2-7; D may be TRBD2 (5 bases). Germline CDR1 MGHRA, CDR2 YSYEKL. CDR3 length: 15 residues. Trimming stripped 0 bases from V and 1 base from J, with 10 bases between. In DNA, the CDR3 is TGCGCCAGCAGCCAAGAAGCCACGGGATCCTACGAGCAGTACTTC. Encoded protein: CASSQEATGSYEQYF.

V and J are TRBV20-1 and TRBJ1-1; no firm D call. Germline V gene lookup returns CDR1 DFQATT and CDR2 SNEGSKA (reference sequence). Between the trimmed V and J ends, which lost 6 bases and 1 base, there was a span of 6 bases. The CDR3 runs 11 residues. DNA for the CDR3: TGCAGTGCGGCCAGGAACACTGAAGCTTTCTTT. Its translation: CSAARNTEAFF.

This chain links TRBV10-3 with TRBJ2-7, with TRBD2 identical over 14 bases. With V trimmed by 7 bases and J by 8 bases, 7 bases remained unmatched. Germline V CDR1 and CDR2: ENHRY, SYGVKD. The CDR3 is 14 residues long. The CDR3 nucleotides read TGTGCCATCACCCCGGGACTAGCGGGAGATCAGCAGTACTTC. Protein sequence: CAITPGLAGDQQYF.

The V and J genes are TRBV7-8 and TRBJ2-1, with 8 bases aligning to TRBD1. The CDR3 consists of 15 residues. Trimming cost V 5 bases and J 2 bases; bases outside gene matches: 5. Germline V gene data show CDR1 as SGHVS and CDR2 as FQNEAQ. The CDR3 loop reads CASSQDREPYNEQFF. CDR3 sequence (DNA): TGTGCCAGCAGCCAGGACAGGGAACCCTACAATGAGCAGTTCTTC.

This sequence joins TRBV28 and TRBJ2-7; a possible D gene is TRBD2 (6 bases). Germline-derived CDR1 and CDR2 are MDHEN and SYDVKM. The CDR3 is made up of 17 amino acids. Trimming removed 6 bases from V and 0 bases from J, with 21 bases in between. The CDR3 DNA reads TGTGCCAGCAGCCATTGGGGGGAGCGACCTAGCTCCTACGAGCAGTACTTC. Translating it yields CASSHWGERPSSYEQYF.

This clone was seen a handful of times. CDR3 loop: CASRRGNTEAFF. Written as DNA, the CDR3 is TGTGCCAGCAGACGTGGGAACACTGAAGCTTTCTTT. The genes are TRBV12-3 or TRBV12-4 and TRBJ1-1; no definite D call. This CDR3 region has 12 residues. Deletions cut 6 bases from V and 1 base from J, with 6 bases between.

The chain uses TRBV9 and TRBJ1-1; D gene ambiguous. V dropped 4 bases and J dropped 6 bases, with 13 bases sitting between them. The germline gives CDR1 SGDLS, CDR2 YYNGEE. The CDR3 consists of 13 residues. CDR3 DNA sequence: TGTGCCAGCAGCCCCGGGCGGGTCCCTGAAGCTTTCTTT. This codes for CASSPGRVPEAFF.

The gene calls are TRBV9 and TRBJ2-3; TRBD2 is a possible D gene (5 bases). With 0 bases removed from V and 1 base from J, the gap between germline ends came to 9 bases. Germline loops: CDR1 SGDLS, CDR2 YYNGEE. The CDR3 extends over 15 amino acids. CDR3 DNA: TGTGCCAGCAGCGTAGAACTAGACCGCACAGATACGCAGTATTTT. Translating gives CASSVELDRTDTQYF.

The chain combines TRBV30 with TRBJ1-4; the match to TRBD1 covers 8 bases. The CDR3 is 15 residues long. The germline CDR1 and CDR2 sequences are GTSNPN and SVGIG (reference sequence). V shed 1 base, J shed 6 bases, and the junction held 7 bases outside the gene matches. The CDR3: CAWSGGYRGDEKLFF. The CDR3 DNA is TGTGCCTGGAGTGGAGGCTACAGGGGGGATGAAAAACTGTTTTTT.

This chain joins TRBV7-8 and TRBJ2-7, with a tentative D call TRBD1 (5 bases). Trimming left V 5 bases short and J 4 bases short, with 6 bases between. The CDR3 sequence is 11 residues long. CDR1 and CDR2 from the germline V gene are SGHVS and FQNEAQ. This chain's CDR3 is CASSPGYEQYF. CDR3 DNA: TGTGCCAGCAGCCCAGGGTACGAGCAGTACTTC.

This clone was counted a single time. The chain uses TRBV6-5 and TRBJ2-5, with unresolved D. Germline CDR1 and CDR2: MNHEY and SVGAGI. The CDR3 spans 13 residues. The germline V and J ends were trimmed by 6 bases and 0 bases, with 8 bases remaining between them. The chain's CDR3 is CASSRSYQETQYF. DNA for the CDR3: TGTGCCAGCAGCCGGTCGTACCAAGAGACCCAGTACTTC.

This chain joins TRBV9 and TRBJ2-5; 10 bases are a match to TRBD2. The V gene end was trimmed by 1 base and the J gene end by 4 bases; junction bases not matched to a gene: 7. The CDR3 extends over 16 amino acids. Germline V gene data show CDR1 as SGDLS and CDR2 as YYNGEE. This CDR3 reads CASSVSGRALGETQYF. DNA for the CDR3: TGTGCCAGCAGCGTAAGCGGGAGGGCCCTCGGAGAGACCCAGTACTTC. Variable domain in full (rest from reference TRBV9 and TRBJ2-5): DSGVTQTPKHLITATGQRVTLRCSPRSGDLSVYWYQQSLDQGLQFLIQYYNGEERAKGNILERFSAQQFPDLHSELNLSSLELGDSALYFCASSVSGRALGETQYFGPGTRLLVL.

CDR3 residues: CASSMEGGTLAGNEQFF. The CDR3 DNA sequence: TGTGCCAGTAGTATGGAGGGAGGGACTTTGGCCGGGAATGAGCAGTTCTTC. The gene calls are TRBV19 and TRBJ2-1; 7 positions match TRBD2. The CDR3 covers 17 residues. The germline V gene encodes CDR1 LNHDA and CDR2 SQIVND (reference sequence). The trim removed 3 bases at V and 7 bases at J, leaving 15 bases unmatched.

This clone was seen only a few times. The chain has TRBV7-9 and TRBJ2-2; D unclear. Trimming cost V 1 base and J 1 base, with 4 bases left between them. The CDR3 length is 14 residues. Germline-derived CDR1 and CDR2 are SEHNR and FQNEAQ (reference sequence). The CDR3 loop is CASSLDRNTGELFF. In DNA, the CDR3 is TGTGCCAGCAGCTTAGACAGGAACACCGGGGAGCTGTTTTTT.

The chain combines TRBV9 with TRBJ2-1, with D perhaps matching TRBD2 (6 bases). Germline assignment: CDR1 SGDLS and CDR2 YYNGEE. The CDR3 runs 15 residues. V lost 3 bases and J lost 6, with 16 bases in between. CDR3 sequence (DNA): TGTGCCAGCAGCGGGGTAGCGCGGGGACTCAATGAGCAGTTCTTC. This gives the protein CASSGVARGLNEQFF.

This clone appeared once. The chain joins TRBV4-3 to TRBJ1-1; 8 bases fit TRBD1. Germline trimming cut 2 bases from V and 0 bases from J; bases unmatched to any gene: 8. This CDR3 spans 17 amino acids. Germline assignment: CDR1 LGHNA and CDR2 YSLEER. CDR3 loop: CASSQSWGTGVNTEAFF. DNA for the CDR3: TGCGCCAGCAGCCAATCCTGGGGGACAGGAGTGAACACTGAAGCTTTCTTT.

In nucleotides, the CDR3 is TGTGCCAGCAGCCTGTCCGGGACGGCTCACACAGATACGCAGTATTTT. It codes for CASSLSGTAHTDTQYF. This chain links TRBV27 with TRBJ2-3; D may be TRBD1 or TRBD2 (5 bases each). In germline, CDR1 is MNHEY, CDR2 SMNVEV (reference sequence). V was cut by 6 bases and J by 2 bases, with 18 bases left in between. The CDR3 sequence is 16 residues long.

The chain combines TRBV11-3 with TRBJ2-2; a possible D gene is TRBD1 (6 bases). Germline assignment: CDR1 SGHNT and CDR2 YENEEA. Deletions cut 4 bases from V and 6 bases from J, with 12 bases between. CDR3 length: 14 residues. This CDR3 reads CASSWTEGSGELFF. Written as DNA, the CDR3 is TGTGCCAGCAGCTGGACAGAAGGGTCCGGGGAGCTGTTTTTT.